Below, 19 T cell receptor beta chains from the same sample are listed, as sequenced in a study of technical replicates of blood from a few donors. TCRdb's copy holds only in-frame clones and misses some; the assay was immunoSEQ multiplex PCR. The sample contains 54,000 or so clones, around 94% of which appear only once. The sample was T cells isolated from PBMCs. The receptors here all came from a human donor in good health.

On this clone: The same CDR3 arises from other DNA sequences in this sample as well. V usage is TRBV7-8 and J usage is TRBJ2-7; D is unclear. The V and J ends lost 4 bases and 1 base respectively, with 5 bases between them. The CDR3 spans 12 residues. The germline CDR1 and CDR2 sequences are SGHVS and FQNEAQ. The DNA of the CDR3 is TGTGCCAGCAGCTCCTCTTCCTACGAGCAGTACTTC. It specifies CASSSSSYEQYF.

In this sample, this clone turned up once. This sequence joins TRBV7-8 and TRBJ2-3; 8 bases fit TRBD1. The CDR3 is made up of 16 amino acids. Germline V gene data show CDR1 as SGHVS and CDR2 as FQNEAQ. V trimming: 2 bases; J trimming: 5 bases; junction bases outside the gene matches: 9. CDR3 loop: CASSLRTGSQGDTQYF. Written as DNA, the CDR3 is TGTGCCAGCAGCTTAAGGACAGGGAGCCAGGGAGATACGCAGTATTTT.

V gene TRBV5-4 combines with J gene TRBJ2-7, with 10 bases identical to TRBD2. V lost 2 bases to trimming and J lost 2 bases; unmatched junction nucleotides: 7. CDR3 length equals 16 residues. Germline V gene sequence: CDR1 SGHNT, CDR2 YYREEE (reference sequence). CDR3 coding DNA: TGTGCCAGCAGCTTTACCGGGACTAGCGACCCCTACGAGCAGTACTTC. Translation: CASSFTGTSDPYEQYF.

The gene calls are TRBV5-1 and TRBJ2-1; 12 bases agree with TRBD2. Germline values: CDR1 SGHRS, CDR2 YFSETQ. The CDR3 contains 17 residues. Trimming cost V 3 bases and J 4 bases; bases outside gene matches: 8. CDR3 nucleotide sequence: TGCGCCAGCAGCTCTAGCGGGAGGGCTTATTTTTACAATGAGCAGTTCTTC. It is translated as CASSSSGRAYFYNEQFF.

Only one count was recorded for this clone. The chain joins TRBV28 to TRBJ2-7; maybe TRBD1 (5 bases). This CDR3 has 11 residues. In germline, CDR1 is MDHEN, CDR2 SYDVKM. V was clipped by 4 bases and J by 8 bases, with 9 bases between them. CDR3 sequence reads: CASSSWTQQYF. In nucleotides, the CDR3 is TGTGCCAGCAGTTCTTGGACACAGCAGTACTTC.

V gene TRBV28 combines with J gene TRBJ2-2; D perhaps matches TRBD1 (5 bases). The length of the CDR3 is 14 residues. The V gene's germline CDR1 is MDHEN and CDR2 SYDVKM. V was shortened by 4 bases and J by 1 base, with 7 bases between the two germline ends. CDR3 region: CASSSGMNTGELFF. Written as DNA, the CDR3 is TGTGCCAGCAGTTCAGGGATGAACACCGGGGAGCTGTTTTTT.

The chain has TRBV7-9 and TRBJ2-7; D possibly corresponds to TRBD2 (6 bases). Deletions cut 2 bases from V and 6 bases from J, with 17 bases between. The CDR3 spans 15 residues. CDR1 SEHNR and CDR2 FQNEAQ come from the germline V gene (reference sequence). CDR3 coding DNA: TGTGCCAGCAGCTTATTGGGGGGAAGGTCCGGCGAGCAGTACTTC. It codes for CASSLLGGRSGEQYF.

The chain has TRBV7-3 and TRBJ1-1, with unresolved D. CDR1 is SGHTA and CDR2 is FQGTGA in the germline V gene. V was pared by 4 bases and J by 0 bases, with 12 bases between. The CDR3 loop spans 15 amino acids. CDR3 in amino acids: CASSSTSGLNTEAFF. CDR3 DNA sequence: TGTGCCAGCAGCTCCACGTCCGGTCTGAACACTGAAGCTTTCTTT.

V and J are TRBV6-6 and TRBJ2-2, with 9 bases matching TRBD1. The CDR3 is made up of 15 amino acids. V was pared by 6 bases and J by 2 bases, with 4 bases of the junction left unmatched. Germline lookup yields CDR1 MNHNY and CDR2 SVGAGI (reference sequence). The CDR3 loop reads CASSRGQGNTGELFF. The DNA for the CDR3 is TGTGCCAGCAGCCGGGGACAGGGCAACACCGGGGAGCTGTTTTTT.

The V call is TRBV13, the J call TRBJ2-7; 9 nucleotides match TRBD2. The length of the CDR3 is 17 residues. The V and J ends lost 5 bases and 4 bases, in that order; junction bases with no gene match: 15. The germline V gene has CDR1 PRHDT and CDR2 FYEKMQ (reference sequence). The CDR3 DNA reads as TGTGCCAGCAGCAGCTTCCTCTCCGCTAGCGGGATTTACGAGCAGTACTTC. The encoded protein is CASSSFLSASGIYEQYF.

This sequence joins TRBV12-5 and TRBJ2-7, with a weak D call TRBD2 (5 bases). The germline V and J ends were trimmed by 6 bases and 0 bases, with 9 bases remaining between them. This CDR3 is 13 amino acids long. Germline CDR1 is LGHNT and CDR2 is FRNRAP. CDR3 coding DNA: TGTGCTAGTGGAGGTAGCGTCTCCTACGAGCAGTACTTC. This sequence encodes CASGGSVSYEQYF.

The chain links TRBV28 to TRBJ2-5; perhaps TRBD1 as D (6 bases). From germline, CDR1 is MDHEN and CDR2 SYDVKM. Trimming removed 2 bases at V and 3 bases at J, with 10 bases between. The CDR3 is 14 amino acids. The CDR3 nucleotides are TGTGCCAGCAGTTTAGGGACACAGAAAGAGACCCAGTACTTC. Its protein is CASSLGTQKETQYF.

In DNA, the CDR3 is TGTGCCAGCAGCTTAGACACCAACTATGGCTACACCTTC. It codes for CASSLDTNYGYTF. This rearrangement joins TRBV7-6 to TRBJ1-2; D is ambiguous. This CDR3 has 13 residues. Germline V gene sequence: CDR1 SGHVS, CDR2 FNYEAQ. V lost 1 base and J lost 2, with 5 bases in between.

V is TRBV5-1 and J is TRBJ2-5, with D uncertain. The germline CDR1 and CDR2 sequences are SGHRS and YFSETQ. The CDR3 sequence is 11 residues long. The germline V and J ends were trimmed by 0 bases and 7 bases, with 4 bases remaining between them. CDR3: CASSLGGTQYF. The DNA for the CDR3 is TGCGCCAGCAGCTTGGGCGGGACCCAGTACTTC. Full variable domain (rest looked up from reference TRBV5-1 and TRBJ2-5): KAGVTQTPRYLIKTRGQQVTLSCSPISGHRSVSWYQQTPGQGLQFLFEYFSETQRNKGNFPGRFSGRQFSNSRSEMNVSTLELGDSALYLCASSLGGTQYFGPGTRLLVL.

The rearrangement joins TRBV6-5 to TRBJ2-5; D is perhaps TRBD1 (7 bases). The germline V gene encodes CDR1 MNHEY and CDR2 SVGAGI. V dropped 7 bases and J dropped 5 bases, with 14 bases sitting between them. The CDR3 is 13 residues long. In DNA, the CDR3 is TGTGCCAGCACGGGGCAGGGGGGCGAGACCCAGTACTTC. Its protein is CASTGQGGETQYF.

This rearrangement joins TRBV10-3 to TRBJ2-1, with TRBD2 matching 8 bases. The CDR3 length is 13 residues. The junction had 9 bases not matched to a gene; V was cut back by 8 bases and J by 9 bases. Germline lookup yields CDR1 ENHRY and CDR2 SYGVKD. CDR3 protein: CAIGERETGEQFF. CDR3 bases: TGTGCCATCGGGGAGCGGGAGACGGGTGAGCAGTTCTTC.

The rearrangement links TRBV14 to TRBJ1-4, with a weak D call TRBD1 (6 bases). V lost 10 bases to trimming and J lost 10 bases, with 13 bases between them. The CDR3 covers 11 residues. Germline V gene data show CDR1 as SGHDN and CDR2 as FVKESK. The CDR3 DNA sequence: TGTGCCACCACCCTAGGGGGAAAACTGTTTTTT. Its protein is CATTLGGKLFF.

The chain recombines TRBV7-6 with TRBJ2-7, with 11 bases aligning to TRBD2. The germline CDR1 and CDR2 sequences are SGHVS and FNYEAQ. This CDR3 has 15 residues. Trimming cost V 5 bases and J 5 bases; bases outside gene matches: 8. The CDR3 reads CASSVGLAGPDEQYF. CDR3 DNA: TGTGCCAGCAGCGTCGGACTAGCGGGTCCTGACGAGCAGTACTTC.

This clone was seen just once. The chain is built from TRBV18 and TRBJ2-2; weak D call: TRBD1 (5 bases). CDR1 KGHSH and CDR2 LQKENI come from the germline V gene. With 1 base removed from V and 3 bases from J, the gap between germline ends came to 9 bases. The CDR3 runs 15 residues. The CDR3 loop reads CASSPRQHDTGELFF. The CDR3 coding sequence is TGTGCCAGCTCACCACGACAGCACGACACCGGGGAGCTGTTTTTT.